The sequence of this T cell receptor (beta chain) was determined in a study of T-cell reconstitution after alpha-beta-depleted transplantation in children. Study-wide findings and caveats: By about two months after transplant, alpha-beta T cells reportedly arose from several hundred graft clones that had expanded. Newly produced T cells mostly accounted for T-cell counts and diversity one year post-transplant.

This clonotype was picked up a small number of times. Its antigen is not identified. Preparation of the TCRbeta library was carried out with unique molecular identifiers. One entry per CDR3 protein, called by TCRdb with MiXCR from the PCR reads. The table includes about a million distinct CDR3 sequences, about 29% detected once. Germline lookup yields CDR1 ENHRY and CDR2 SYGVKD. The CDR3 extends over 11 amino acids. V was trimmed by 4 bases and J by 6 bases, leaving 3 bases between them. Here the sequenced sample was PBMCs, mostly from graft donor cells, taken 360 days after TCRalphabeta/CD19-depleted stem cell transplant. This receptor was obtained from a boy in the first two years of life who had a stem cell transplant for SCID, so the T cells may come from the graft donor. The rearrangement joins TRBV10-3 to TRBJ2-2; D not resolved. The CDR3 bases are TGTGCCATCAGTGGGTCCGGGGAGCTGTTTTTT. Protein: CAISGSGELFF.